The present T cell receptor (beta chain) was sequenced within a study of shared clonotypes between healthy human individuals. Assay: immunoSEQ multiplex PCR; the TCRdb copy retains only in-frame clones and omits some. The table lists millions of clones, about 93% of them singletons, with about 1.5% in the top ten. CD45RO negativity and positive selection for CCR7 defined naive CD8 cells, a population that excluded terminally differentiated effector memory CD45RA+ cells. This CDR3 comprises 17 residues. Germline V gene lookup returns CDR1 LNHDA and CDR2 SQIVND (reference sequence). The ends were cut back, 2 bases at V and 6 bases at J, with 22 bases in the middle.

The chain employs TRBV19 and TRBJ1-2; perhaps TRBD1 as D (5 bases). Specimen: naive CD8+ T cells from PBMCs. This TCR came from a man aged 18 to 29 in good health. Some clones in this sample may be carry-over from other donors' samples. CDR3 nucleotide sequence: TGTGCCAGTAGTATATACGGGTTAACCCCGGGGCAACATGGCTACACCTTC. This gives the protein CASSIYGLTPGQHGYTF.